The rows below give T cell receptor beta chains drawn from one sample of a study of early T cells in non-severe SARS-CoV-2 infection. TCRdb re-called the 5' RACE reads with MiXCR, one entry per CDR3 protein. There are tens of thousands of distinct CDR3 sequences in the sample; around 11% occur only once, and around 2.8% lies in the top ten. The starting material was whole blood, obtained at baseline. The receptors originated from an adult who was a healthcare worker with PCR-confirmed SARS-CoV-2 infection or an uninfected control (not recorded which). The CDR3 runs from the conserved cysteine through the conserved F or W. A D gene is named only where the DNA matches it firmly. Rows may omit the clone size; those that give it use once, few, many or a size class.

j_call clone_size v_call d_call cdr3_aa cdr3_nt
TRBJ1-1 . TRBV10-1 . CASSDTNTEAFF TGCGCCAGCAGTGACACGAACACTGAAGCTTTCTTT
TRBJ1-1 many TRBV7-8 . CASSLGTLTEAFF TGTGCCAGCAGCTTAGGGACACTCACTGAAGCTTTCTTT
TRBJ1-5 . TRBV19 . CASSIPGQPQHF TGTGCCAGTAGTATTCCCGGGCAGCCCCAGCATTTT
TRBJ2-3 few TRBV20-1 . CSATQGPRADTQYF TGCAGTGCTACCCAGGGACCGCGGGCAGATACGCAGTATTTT
TRBJ2-5 few TRBV5-1 . CASSGADQETQYF TGCGCCAGCAGCGGGGCGGATCAAGAGACCCAGTACTTC
TRBJ1-2 few TRBV7-8 . CASSFQGRVGYTF TGTGCCAGCAGCTTTCAGGGAAGGGTTGGCTACACCTTC
TRBJ1-1 many TRBV24-1 . CAPHRLGTEAFF TGTGCCCCCCACAGGTTGGGCACTGAAGCTTTCTTT
TRBJ2-5 few TRBV27 TRBD2 CASKLAGNQETQYF TGTGCCAGCAAACTAGCGGGGAACCAAGAGACCCAGTACTTC
TRBJ1-3 . TRBV20-1 . CSASPRDPSGNTIYF TGCAGTGCTAGCCCCAGAGACCCCTCTGGAAACACCATATATTTT
TRBJ1-1 few TRBV7-2 . CASSSHRGAGGEAFF TGTGCCAGCAGCTCGCATCGGGGGGCTGGTGGTGAAGCTTTCTTT
TRBJ2-5 . TRBV20-1 TRBD2 CSASPYGGEIQETQYF TGCAGTGCTTCTCCTTACGGGGGGGAAATCCAAGAGACCCAGTACTTC
TRBJ2-7 few TRBV4-1 . CASSQDRGGGQYF TGCGCCAGCAGCCAAGATCGAGGAGGGGGCCAGTACTTC
TRBJ1-5 few TRBV29-1 . CSVAQGDQPQHF TGCAGCGTTGCCCAAGGGGATCAGCCCCAGCATTTT
TRBJ2-3 few TRBV11-2 . CASSAGGGPDTQYF TGTGCCAGCAGCGCAGGAGGTGGCCCAGATACGCAGTATTTT
TRBJ2-5 many TRBV29-1 . CSVAGLISPETQYF TGCAGCGTGGCGGGGCTCATTTCTCCAGAGACCCAGTACTTC
TRBJ2-2 . TRBV4-1 TRBD1 CASSQDLTGQGYTGELFF TGCGCCAGCAGCCAAGATCTTACGGGACAGGGCTACACCGGGGAGCTGTTTTTT
TRBJ2-3 few TRBV2 . CASTLTDTQYF TGTGCCAGCACCTTGACAGATACGCAGTATTTT
TRBJ2-5 few TRBV20-1 TRBD1 CSASQGEETQYF TGCAGTGCTAGCCAGGGGGAGGAGACCCAGTACTTC
TRBJ1-5 many TRBV6-2/TRBV6-3 . CASKEGGQPQHF TGTGCCAGCAAGGAAGGGGGTCAGCCCCAGCATTTT
TRBJ2-1 . TRBV29-1 . CSVGLRNEQFF TGCAGCGTTGGCCTACGCAATGAGCAGTTCTTC
TRBJ2-3 few TRBV11-2 . CASSLGSQGPDTQYF TGTGCCAGCAGCTTGGGGTCACAGGGCCCAGATACGCAGTATTTT
TRBJ2-1 . TRBV11-1 . CASSLTPSHSYNEQFF TGTGCCAGCAGCTTAACCCCCAGTCACTCCTACAATGAGCAGTTCTTC
TRBJ2-5 many TRBV11-2 TRBD2 CASSPTSGGAGTQYF TGTGCCAGCAGCCCGACTAGCGGGGGAGCGGGGACCCAGTACTTC
TRBJ2-3 few TRBV28 . CASIGIDTQYF TGTGCCAGCATAGGCATAGATACGCAGTATTTT
TRBJ2-5 . TRBV2 . CASLGLLQTQYF TGTGCCAGCCTTGGACTATTGCAGACCCAGTACTTC
TRBJ1-2 many TRBV3-1 TRBD1 CASSPGQGKSSGYTF TGTGCCAGCAGCCCCGGACAGGGGAAGTCCTCTGGCTACACCTTC
TRBJ1-1 . TRBV4-1 . CASSQVPATEAFF TGCGCCAGCAGCCAAGTCCCGGCCACTGAAGCTTTCTTT
TRBJ2-3 few TRBV10-2 . CASSHPGGADTQYF TGCGCCAGCAGTCACCCGGGCGGGGCAGATACGCAGTATTTT
TRBJ1-1 few TRBV6-6 . CASSSIGGEAFF TGTGCCAGCAGTAGCATTGGGGGTGAAGCTTTCTTT
TRBJ2-1 . TRBV5-1 . CASSSMRGAHNEQFF TGCGCCAGCAGCTCAATGAGGGGCGCGCACAATGAGCAGTTCTTC
TRBJ1-2 many TRBV3-2 . CASSLSGYGYTF TGTGCCAGCAGCTTGAGTGGCTATGGCTACACCTTC
TRBJ2-1 once TRBV4-3 TRBD2 CASSQDNLRGGSYNEQFF TGCGCCAGCAGCCAAGACAACCTCCGGGGGGGTTCCTACAATGAGCAGTTCTTC
TRBJ1-4 few TRBV18 . CASSPDATNEKLFF TGTGCCAGCTCACCGGATGCAACTAATGAAAAACTGTTTTTT
TRBJ1-2 few TRBV6-6 . CASSYNGYGYTF TGTGCCAGCAGTTATAATGGCTATGGCTACACCTTC
TRBJ2-3 many TRBV5-6 TRBD1 CASSLTGQTTGTQYF TGTGCCAGCAGCTTGACGGGACAGACCACCGGTACGCAGTATTTT
TRBJ2-1 few TRBV5-1 TRBD1 CASSPGTGVFRQQFF TGCGCCAGCAGCCCCGGGACAGGGGTGTTTCGGCAGCAGTTCTTC
TRBJ2-5 . TRBV7-9 . CASSSRTVQETQYF TGTGCCAGCAGCTCGCGGACAGTACAAGAGACCCAGTACTTC
TRBJ1-4 . TRBV18 . CASSRTQGPGGEKLFF TGTGCCAGCTCACGAACCCAGGGCCCGGGAGGTGAAAAACTGTTTTTT
TRBJ1-6 few TRBV2 . CASSERLVSLSPLHF TGTGCCAGCAGTGAGAGGCTTGTTTCGTTATCACCCCTCCACTTT
TRBJ1-1 many TRBV5-5 . CASSLGTSTEAFF TGTGCCAGCAGCTTGGGGACTTCAACTGAAGCTTTCTTT
TRBJ2-5 . TRBV20-1 TRBD2 CSARDGLAGGYQETQYF TGCAGTGCTAGAGATGGACTAGCGGGGGGTTACCAAGAGACCCAGTACTTC
TRBJ2-4 . TRBV19 . CASSILGLGKDIQYF TGTGCCAGTAGTATCTTGGGGTTAGGGAAGGACATTCAGTACTTC
TRBJ2-3 . TRBV6-2/TRBV6-3 . CASSLRRGYDTQYF TGTGCCAGCAGTCTCCGCCGGGGATATGATACGCAGTATTTT
TRBJ2-1 . TRBV13 TRBD2 CASSATGTSATRFF TGTGCCAGCAGCGCAACCGGGACTAGCGCTACTAGGTTCTTC
TRBJ1-4 . TRBV5-6 . CASSSYSSTNEKLFF TGTGCCAGCAGCTCCTACAGCTCAACTAATGAAAAACTGTTTTTT